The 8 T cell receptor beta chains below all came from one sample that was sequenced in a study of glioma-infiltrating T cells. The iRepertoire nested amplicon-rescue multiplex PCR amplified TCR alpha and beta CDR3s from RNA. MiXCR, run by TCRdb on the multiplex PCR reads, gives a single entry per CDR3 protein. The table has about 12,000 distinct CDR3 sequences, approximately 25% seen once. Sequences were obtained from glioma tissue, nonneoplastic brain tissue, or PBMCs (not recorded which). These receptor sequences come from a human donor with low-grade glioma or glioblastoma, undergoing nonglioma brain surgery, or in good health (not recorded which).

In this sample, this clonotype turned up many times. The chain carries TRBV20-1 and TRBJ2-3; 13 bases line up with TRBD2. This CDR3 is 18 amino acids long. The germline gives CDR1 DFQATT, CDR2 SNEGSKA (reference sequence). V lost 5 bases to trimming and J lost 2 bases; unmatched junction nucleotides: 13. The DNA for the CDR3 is TGCAGTGCTTACGGGACTAGCGGGGAGATTTCTCTCACAGATACGCAGTATTTT. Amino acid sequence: CSAYGTSGEISLTDTQYF.

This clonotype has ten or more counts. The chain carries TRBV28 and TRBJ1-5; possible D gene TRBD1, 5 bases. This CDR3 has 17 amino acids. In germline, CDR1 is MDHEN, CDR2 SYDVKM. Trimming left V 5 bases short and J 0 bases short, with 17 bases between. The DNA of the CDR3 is TGTGCCAGCAGTCCAGGGCTGGTTGCATATAGCAATCAGCCCCAGCATTTT. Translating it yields CASSPGLVAYSNQPQHF. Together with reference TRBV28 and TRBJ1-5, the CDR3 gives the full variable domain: DVKVTQSSRYLVKRTGEKVFLECVQDMDHENMFWYRQDPGLGLRLIYFSYDVKMKEKGDIPEGYSVSREKKERFSLILESASTNQTSMYLCASSPGLVAYSNQPQHFGDGTRLSIL.

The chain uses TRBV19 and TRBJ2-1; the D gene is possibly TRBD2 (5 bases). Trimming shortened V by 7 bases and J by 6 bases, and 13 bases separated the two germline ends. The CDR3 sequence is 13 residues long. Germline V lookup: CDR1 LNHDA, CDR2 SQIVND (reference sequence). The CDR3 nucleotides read TGTGCCAGTACGGAACGGACTGGCAATGAGCAGTTCTTC. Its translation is CASTERTGNEQFF. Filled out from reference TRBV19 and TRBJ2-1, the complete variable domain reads DGGITQSPKYLFRKEGQNVTLSCEQNLNHDAMYWYRQDPGQGLRLIYYSQIVNDFQKGDIAEGYSVSREKKESFPLTVTSAQKNPTAFYLCASTERTGNEQFFGPGTRLTVL.

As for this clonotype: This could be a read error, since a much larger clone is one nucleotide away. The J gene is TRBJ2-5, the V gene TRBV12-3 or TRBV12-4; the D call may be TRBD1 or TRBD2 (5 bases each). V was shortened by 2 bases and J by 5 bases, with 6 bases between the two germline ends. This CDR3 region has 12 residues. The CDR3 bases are TGTGCCAGCAGTTTATGGGGGGAGACCCAGTACTTC. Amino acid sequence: CASSLWGETQYF.

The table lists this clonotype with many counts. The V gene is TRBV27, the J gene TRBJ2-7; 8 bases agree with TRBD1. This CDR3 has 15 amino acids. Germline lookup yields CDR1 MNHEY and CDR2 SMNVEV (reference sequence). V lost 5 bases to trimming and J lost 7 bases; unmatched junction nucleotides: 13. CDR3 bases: TGTGCCAGCAGTAGATGGACAGGGATTCCCTTAGAGCAGTACTTC. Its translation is CASSRWTGIPLEQYF.

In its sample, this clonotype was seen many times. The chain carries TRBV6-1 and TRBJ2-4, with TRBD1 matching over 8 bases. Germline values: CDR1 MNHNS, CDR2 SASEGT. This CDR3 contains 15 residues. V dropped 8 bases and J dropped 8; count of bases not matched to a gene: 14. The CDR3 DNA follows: TGTGCCAGCCAACCCCTTCAGGGGGCGGAGGACATTCAGTACTTC. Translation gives CASQPLQGAEDIQYF.

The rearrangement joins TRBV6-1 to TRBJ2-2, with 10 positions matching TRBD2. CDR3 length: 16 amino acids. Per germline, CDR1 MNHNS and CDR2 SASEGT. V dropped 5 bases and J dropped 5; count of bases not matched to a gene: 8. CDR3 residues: CASSSQAGGETGELFF. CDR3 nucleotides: TGTGCCAGCAGTTCGCAAGCGGGAGGGGAGACCGGGGAGCTGTTTTTT.

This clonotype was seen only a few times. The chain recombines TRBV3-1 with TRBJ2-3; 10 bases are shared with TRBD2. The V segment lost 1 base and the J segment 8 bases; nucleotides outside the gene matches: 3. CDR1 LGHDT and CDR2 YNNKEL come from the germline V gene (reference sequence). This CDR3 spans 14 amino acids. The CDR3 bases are TGTGCCAGCAGCCAAGGAGGGACTAGCGCTACGCAGTATTTT. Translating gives CASSQGGTSATQYF.